Shown below are 23 T cell receptor beta chains from a single sample sequenced in a study of T cells after yellow fever vaccination. From the 5' RACE reads, TCRdb called clonotypes with MiXCR, one entry per CDR3 protein. The table lists over 100,000 distinct CDR3 sequences, roughly 8.4% of them singletons. The sample in question was CD8+ T cells sorted from PBMCs, obtained 45 days after the yellow fever booster vaccination. The receptors stem from a man aged 30-40 years who received the YFV17D yellow fever vaccine.

This clonotype appeared many times. The rearrangement uses TRBV5-1 and TRBJ2-3; 7 bases fit TRBD1. The CDR3 contains 14 residues. In germline, CDR1 is SGHRS, CDR2 YFSETQ. V trimming: 6 bases; J trimming: 4 bases; junction bases outside the gene matches: 8. CDR3 sequence (DNA): TGCGCCAGCACCTTCGGGCAGGGGGCAGATACGCAGTATTTT. Amino acid sequence: CASTFGQGADTQYF.

This clonotype has ten or more counts. The CDR3 sequence: CSASTPANYGYTF. For the CDR3, the DNA is TGCAGTGCGTCGACTCCAGCTAACTATGGCTACACCTTC. This chain joins TRBV20-1 and TRBJ1-2, with unresolved D. This CDR3 has 13 amino acids. Looked up from germline, CDR1 is DFQATT and CDR2 is SNEGSKA (reference sequence). Between the trimmed V and J ends, which lost 6 bases and 0 bases, there was a span of 11 bases.

This clonotype was found many times. The rearrangement links TRBV29-1 to TRBJ2-5, with 8 bases identical to TRBD1. Germline CDR1 SQVTM, CDR2 ANQGSEA. The CDR3 loop spans 15 amino acids. V shed 4 bases, J shed 4 bases, and the junction held 11 bases outside the gene matches. The CDR3 spells CSVGASTGVSETQYF. Written as DNA, the CDR3 is TGCAGCGTTGGGGCGTCGACAGGGGTGTCAGAGACCCAGTACTTC. Complete variable domain (other parts from reference TRBV29-1 and TRBJ2-5): SAVISQKPSRDICQRGTSLTIQCQVDSQVTMMFWYRQQPGQSLTLIATANQGSEATYESGFVIDKFPISRPNLTFSTLTVSNMSPEDSSIYLCSVGASTGVSETQYFGPGTRLLVL.

In its sample, this clonotype was seen many times. The chain has TRBV29-1 and TRBJ2-2; D uncertain. The CDR3 length is 13 residues. Trimming stripped 4 bases from V and 0 bases from J, with 6 bases between. Germline CDR1 SQVTM, CDR2 ANQGSEA. CDR3 coding DNA: TGCAGCGTTGTAATCCCGAACACCGGGGAGCTGTTTTTT. Translation: CSVVIPNTGELFF.

The chain has TRBV18 and TRBJ2-1, with D possibly TRBD2 on 6 matching bases. The CDR3 extends over 15 amino acids. V lost 0 bases to trimming and J lost 4 bases, with 10 bases between them. In germline, CDR1 is KGHSH, CDR2 LQKENI. Here the CDR3 reads CASSPPVDYYNEQFF. CDR3 bases: TGTGCCAGCTCACCACCGGTGGACTATTACAATGAGCAGTTCTTC. The whole variable domain, filled in from reference TRBV18 and TRBJ2-1, reads NAGVMQNPRHLVRRRGQEARLRCSPMKGHSHVYWYRQLPEEGLKFMVYLQKENIIDESGMPKERFSAEFPKEGPSILRIQQVVRGDSAAYFCASSPPVDYYNEQFFGPGTRLTVL.

This clonotype was seen ten or more times. V gene TRBV9 combines with J gene TRBJ2-1, with D possibly matching TRBD2 (5 bases). Trimming left V 4 bases short and J 7 bases short, with 12 bases between. The CDR3 sequence is 13 residues long. Germline V gene data show CDR1 as SGDLS and CDR2 as YYNGEE. The CDR3 region has the DNA TGTGCCAGCAGCCTAAGCCGGGGTAATGAGCAGTTCTTC. It is translated as CASSLSRGNEQFF.

This clonotype was seen many times. The chain is built from TRBV11-2 and TRBJ2-1; 8 bases fit TRBD2. Trimming took 4 bases from V and 6 from J; bases not matched to a gene: 8. Per germline, CDR1 SGHAT and CDR2 FQNNGV. The CDR3 has 15 residues. CDR3 in amino acids: CASSSSGTRFNEQFF. In nucleotides, the CDR3 is TGTGCCAGCAGCTCTTCCGGGACTAGATTCAATGAGCAGTTCTTC.

This clonotype was counted many times. The rearrangement uses TRBV6-5 and TRBJ2-7; 7 nucleotides line up with TRBD1. The V gene's germline CDR1 is MNHEY and CDR2 SVGAGI. The CDR3 spans 15 residues. V shed 1 base, J shed 1 base, and the junction held 4 bases outside the gene matches. The CDR3 sequence: CASSYFQGESYEQYF. As DNA, the CDR3 is TGTGCCAGCAGTTACTTCCAGGGGGAATCCTACGAGCAGTACTTC.

This clonotype appeared many times. The rearrangement links TRBV27 to TRBJ2-2; D call uncertain. This CDR3 is built from 12 residues. The germline V gene encodes CDR1 MNHEY and CDR2 SMNVEV (reference sequence). V shed 0 bases and J shed 8 bases, with 4 bases lying between them. The CDR3 spells CASSLSGGELFF. CDR3 DNA: TGTGCCAGCAGTTTATCAGGGGGGGAGCTGTTTTTT.

The chain has TRBV6-5 and TRBJ2-7; the D gene is possibly TRBD1 (6 bases). The length of the CDR3 is 12 residues. CDR1 is MNHEY and CDR2 is SVGAGI in the germline V gene. V lost 8 bases to trimming and J lost 1 base, with 9 bases between them. The CDR3 DNA is TGTGCCAGCCGGGACACGTCCTACGAGCAGTACTTC. Amino acid sequence: CASRDTSYEQYF.

CDR3: CASSLPTSGRGNGQETQYF. The CDR3 DNA reads as TGTGCCAGCAGTCTACCTACTAGCGGGAGAGGGAATGGGCAAGAGACCCAGTACTTC. The gene calls are TRBV12-3 or TRBV12-4 and TRBJ2-5; 11 bases match TRBD2. The CDR3 runs to 19 residues. Trimming cost V 5 bases and J 2 bases; bases outside gene matches: 16.

The gene calls are TRBV18 and TRBJ1-2; D gene uncertain. The V end was cut by 0 bases, the J end by 6 bases, with 8 bases between. CDR1 is KGHSH, CDR2 LQKENI, per germline. CDR3 length: 13 residues. The CDR3 coding sequence is TGTGCCAGCTCACCACCGCAAGAGGATGGCTACACCTTC. Its translation is CASSPPQEDGYTF.

The table lists this clonotype with many counts. The CDR3 DNA follows: TGCAGCGTTGAAGGGTACCGGGACAGGCAAGAGACCCAGTACTTC. Protein: CSVEGYRDRQETQYF. The V call is TRBV29-1, the J call TRBJ2-5, with 8 bases identical to TRBD1. V lost 1 base to trimming and J lost 2 bases; unmatched junction nucleotides: 6. CDR1 and CDR2 from the germline V gene are SQVTM and ANQGSEA. This CDR3 comprises 15 residues. The full variable domain, with the rest looked up from reference TRBV29-1 and TRBJ2-5, is SAVISQKPSRDICQRGTSLTIQCQVDSQVTMMFWYRQQPGQSLTLIATANQGSEATYESGFVIDKFPISRPNLTFSTLTVSNMSPEDSSIYLCSVEGYRDRQETQYFGPGTRLLVL.

Ten or more counts support this clonotype. V usage is TRBV5-1 and J usage is TRBJ2-1; weak D call: TRBD1 (6 bases). The CDR3 extends over 16 amino acids. V lost 6 bases, J lost 6 bases, and 22 bases lay in between. Germline CDR1 and CDR2: SGHRS and YFSETQ. CDR3 nucleotides: TGCGCCAGCACCGAAAAGTGGGACAAGGGGTCCAATGAGCAGTTCTTC. Translated, it gives CASTEKWDKGSNEQFF.

The chain combines TRBV11-2 with TRBJ2-1; TRBD2 aligns across 9 bases. CDR1 and CDR2 from the germline V gene are SGHAT and FQNNGV. The CDR3 has 19 residues. The ends lost 5 bases at V and 0 bases at J; junction bases unmatched: 14. The CDR3 region is CASSLGAGGTYSSYNEQFF. The DNA of the CDR3 is TGTGCCAGCAGCCTGGGTGCGGGAGGGACCTATAGCTCCTACAATGAGCAGTTCTTC.

This clonotype was seen at least ten times. J is TRBJ2-7 and V is TRBV12-3 or TRBV12-4, with TRBD2 as a possible D gene (6 bases). CDR3 length: 13 residues. V dropped 6 bases and J dropped 7 bases, with 16 bases sitting between them. In nucleotides, the CDR3 is TGTGCCAGCAGCCACGGGGAGGTCTCGGAGCAGTACTTC. The encoded protein is CASSHGEVSEQYF.

There are many counts of this clonotype. The chain couples TRBV28 to TRBJ2-7; D ambiguous. This CDR3 spans 13 amino acids. V lost 6 bases and J 0 bases, leaving 9 bases between the germline ends. Germline values: CDR1 MDHEN, CDR2 SYDVKM. The CDR3 is CASSPISSYEQYF. CDR3 DNA sequence: TGTGCCAGCAGCCCTATAAGCTCCTACGAGCAGTACTTC.

V gene TRBV7-9 combines with J gene TRBJ1-2, with TRBD1 identical over 8 bases. The CDR3 runs to 14 residues. V trimming: 8 bases; J trimming: 0 bases; junction bases outside the gene matches: 5. Germline CDR1 is SEHNR and CDR2 is FQNEAQ (reference sequence). The CDR3, as DNA: TGTGCCAGCGATTTGACAGGGGCTAACTATGGCTACACCTTC. This sequence encodes CASDLTGANYGYTF.

The rearrangement links TRBV5-5 to TRBJ2-7; D ambiguous. V gave up 0 bases and J gave up 6 bases, with 13 bases separating them. The CDR3 covers 14 residues. Germline CDR1 SGHKS, CDR2 YYEKEE (reference sequence). In nucleotides, the CDR3 is TGTGCCAGCAGCTTGGTCCCTGAGTATCTCGAGCAGTACTTC. Its translation is CASSLVPEYLEQYF. The whole variable domain, remainder taken from reference TRBV5-5 and TRBJ2-7, is DAGVTQSPTHLIKTRGQQVTLRCSPISGHKSVSWYQQVLGQGPQFIFQYYEKEERGRGNFPDRFSARQFPNYSSELNVNALLLGDSALYLCASSLVPEYLEQYFGPGTRLTVT.

This clonotype was picked up many times. V usage is TRBV18 and J usage is TRBJ2-3, with 7 bases identical to TRBD1. Germline V gives CDR1 KGHSH, CDR2 LQKENI. The CDR3 contains 15 residues. Losses at the gene ends were 2 bases for V and 1 base for J; bases not matched to a gene: 3. The CDR3 nucleotides are TGTGCCAGCTCACCAACAGGGGACGGCACAGATACGCAGTATTTT. This gives the protein CASSPTGDGTDTQYF.

This clonotype was seen at least ten times. The CDR3 region is CSASPPVVRGPKADTQYF. The CDR3 nucleotides read TGCAGTGCTAGTCCCCCCGTGGTGCGGGGGCCTAAGGCAGATACGCAGTATTTT. V is TRBV20-1 and J is TRBJ2-3, with D perhaps matching TRBD2 (7 bases). The CDR3 is made up of 18 amino acids. Looked up from germline, CDR1 is DFQATT and CDR2 is SNEGSKA (reference sequence). The V gene lost 3 bases and the J gene lost 4 bases, with 26 bases spanning the gap.

The sample holds many counts of this clonotype. The chain has TRBV12-3 or TRBV12-4 and TRBJ2-7, with a tentative D call TRBD1 (5 bases). V lost 6 bases and J lost 4, with 10 bases in between. The CDR3 contains 12 residues. The CDR3 coding sequence is TGTGCCAGCAGACTTGACAGTTACGAGCAGTACTTC. This gives the protein CASRLDSYEQYF.

This clonotype showed up many times. V gene TRBV5-1 combines with J gene TRBJ2-1, with 7 bases aligning to TRBD1. V lost 1 base and J lost 1; bases outside the gene matches: 5. The CDR3 has 16 amino acids. Germline CDR1 is SGHRS and CDR2 is YFSETQ. In DNA form, the CDR3 reads TGCGCCAGCAGCTTGCAACGACAGGGTTCCTACAATGAGCAGTTCTTC. It specifies CASSLQRQGSYNEQFF.